This T cell receptor beta chain was recovered during a study of blood T cells in healthy people across ages. This CDR3 has 12 amino acids. The ends were cut back, 5 bases at V and 6 bases at J, with 12 bases in the middle. Germline values: CDR1 DFQATT, CDR2 SNEGSKA (reference sequence). This clonotype was seen just once. A second about 7 to 12 cycle PCR used barcoded and J-beta primers. A template-switch adaptor containing 12 random nucleotides labeled each cDNA molecule. TCRdb itself ran the 5' RACE reads through MiXCR, one entry per CDR3 protein. This repertoire shows roughly 1,000,000 distinct CDR3 sequences, around 25% found once; its top ten account for 0.65% to 0.75%. These data also featured in a second study, about T cells of mothers and their children.

This TCR was sampled from a girl between 2 and 10 years old in good health. This chain links TRBV20-1 with TRBJ2-3; D not certain. The specimen was blood. CDR3 in DNA: TGCAGTGCTCTTCCGAAGGCGGATACGCAGTATTTT. Amino acids: CSALPKADTQYF.